Each of the 30 T cell receptor beta chains below was sequenced from the same sample in a study of post-analysis software for immune sequencing data. Study-level results: Five TRBV segments, including TRBV5-6, TRBV5-1 and TRBV20-1, were more frequent in patients than controls.

Antigens for these TCRs are unknown. TCR beta cDNA libraries had unique molecular identifiers. TCRdb recomputed calls from the PCR reads with MiXCR, one row per CDR3 protein. Of some 890,000 distinct CDR3 sequences in the sample, under 70% were seen once. Sequencing was performed on blood. The receptors were gathered from a girl between 5 and 17 years old with multiple sclerosis.

This sequence joins TRBV6-5 and TRBJ2-4; 11 bases fit TRBD2. The J call may be incorrect, as the DNA end agrees better with TRBJ2-5. The CDR3 totals 16 residues. Germline V gene lookup returns CDR1 MNHEY and CDR2 SVGAGI. The CDR3: CASSYLIAGGEETQYF. The CDR3 region has the DNA TGTGCCAGCAGTTACTTAATAGCGGGGGGGGAAGAGACCCAGTACTTC.

This clonotype was seen a handful of times. V and J are TRBV5-1 and TRBJ2-4; 9 bases align to TRBD1. The CDR3 is made up of 14 amino acids. Trimming took 4 bases from V and 7 from J; bases not matched to a gene: 6. Looked up from germline, CDR1 is SGHRS and CDR2 is YFSETQ. The CDR3 spells CASSLRDRENIQYF. The CDR3 bases are TGCGCCAGCAGCCTGAGGGACAGGGAGAACATTCAGTACTTC.

As regards this clonotype: Mismatch with germline at one junction end may stem from a read error. This sequence joins TRBV10-2 and TRBJ1-1; tentative D call: TRBD1 (6 bases). CDR1 and CDR2 (germline): WSHSY, SAAADI. The length of the CDR3 is 13 residues. The CDR3 DNA reads as TGCGCCAGCACTGAGGGGGGAAGGACTGAAGCTTTCTTT. Translation gives CASTEGGRTEAFF.

The gene calls are TRBV12-3 or TRBV12-4 and TRBJ2-1; D might be TRBD2 (6 bases). The CDR3 spans 13 residues. Between the trimmed V and J ends, which lost 3 bases and 9 bases, there was a span of 12 bases. The CDR3 DNA sequence: TGTGCCAGCAGTTTTGTGGACGGGAGTGAGCAGTTCTTC. This sequence encodes CASSFVDGSEQFF.

The table lists this clonotype with a few counts. The chain combines TRBV6-5 with TRBJ2-3; maybe TRBD2 (6 bases). Trimming took off 2 bases at V and 6 bases at J, with 12 bases between the two ends. Germline V gene sequence: CDR1 MNHEY, CDR2 SVGAGI. The CDR3 runs 14 residues. The CDR3 protein is CASSYRGIWDTQYF. The CDR3 nucleotides read TGTGCCAGCAGTTACCGGGGGATATGGGATACGCAGTATTTT.

The chain has TRBV4-1 and TRBJ2-3; 7 bases map to TRBD2. Germline V lookup: CDR1 MGHRA, CDR2 YSYEKL. V gave up 0 bases and J gave up 8 bases; unmatched junction bases: 11. The CDR3 sequence is 16 residues long. DNA of the CDR3: TGCGCCAGCAGCCAAGATCGCTGGTCTGGCGGGGGTACGCAGTATTTT. This translates into CASSQDRWSGGGTQYF.

The rearrangement uses TRBV29-1 and TRBJ2-7; TRBD1 aligns across 7 bases. CDR1 is SQVTM and CDR2 is ANQGSEA in the germline V gene. The CDR3 totals 13 residues. V dropped 4 bases and J dropped 4; count of bases not matched to a gene: 7. The CDR3: CSVAPGRGYEQYF. CDR3 coding DNA: TGCAGCGTTGCCCCGGGCAGGGGGTACGAGCAGTACTTC.

The gene calls are TRBV7-3 and TRBJ2-5; perhaps TRBD2 as D (5 bases). Germline loops: CDR1 SGHTA, CDR2 FQGTGA. V lost 3 bases and J 5 bases, leaving 13 bases between the germline ends. The CDR3 consists of 14 residues. CDR3 DNA: TGTGCCAGCAGCTTCGACCCTTCGGGGGAGACCCAGTACTTC. Its translation: CASSFDPSGETQYF.

The rearrangement joins TRBV20-1 to TRBJ2-4; 7 bases match TRBD2. Trimming took 0 bases from V and 6 from J; bases not matched to a gene: 5. Germline loops: CDR1 DFQATT, CDR2 SNEGSKA (reference sequence). This CDR3 has 14 amino acids. The CDR3 DNA is TGCAGTGCTAGAGAGGTGATAGCGGGAAACATTCAGTACTTC. Its protein is CSAREVIAGNIQYF.

Concerning this clonotype itself: One end of the junction is discordant with germline, which a read error may explain. V is TRBV7-2 and J is TRBJ2-1; unclear D gene. Per germline, CDR1 SGHTA and CDR2 FQGNSA. This CDR3 is 14 amino acids long. CDR3 region: CASSLRVLGDEPFF. CDR3 in DNA: TGTGCCAGCAGTCTACGGGTTTTGGGTGATGAGCCGTTCTTC.

This chain links TRBV7-6 with TRBJ1-2, with D possibly matching TRBD1 (6 bases). CDR3 length: 16 amino acids. Germline CDR1 and CDR2: SGHVS and FNYEAQ. V lost 4 bases to trimming and J lost 2 bases, with 17 bases between them. CDR3 DNA: TGTGCCAGCAGCTCACTCGGACAGCCGTTAAACTATGGCTACACCTTC. Translated: CASSSLGQPLNYGYTF.

The gene calls are TRBV24-1 and TRBJ2-1; possible D gene TRBD2, 5 bases. The V and J ends lost 9 bases and 5 bases respectively, with 19 bases between them. The CDR3 contains 15 residues. CDR1 is KGHDR, CDR2 SFDVKD, per germline. The DNA of the CDR3 is TGTGCCACCTCCTCCGAGCGCCCCGGGGACAATGAGCAGTTCTTC. Amino acid sequence: CATSSERPGDNEQFF.

The rearrangement joins TRBV5-5 to TRBJ1-2; no reliable D call. The V gene lost 3 bases and the J gene lost 5 bases, with 8 bases spanning the gap. Germline CDR1 is SGHKS and CDR2 is YYEKEE (reference sequence). The CDR3 contains 12 residues. The CDR3 bases are TGTGCCAGCAGCTCCGCTGAGTATGGCTACACCTTC. It is translated as CASSSAEYGYTF.

The chain's CDR3 is CATGASASYEQYF. CDR3 in DNA: TGTGCCACAGGGGCTAGCGCTTCCTACGAGCAGTACTTC. This sequence joins TRBV6-5 and TRBJ2-7; either TRBD1 or TRBD2 may fit D (6 bases each). The CDR3 contains 13 residues. The germline gives CDR1 MNHEY, CDR2 SVGAGI. The V and J ends lost 10 bases and 1 base respectively, with 14 bases between them.

V is TRBV5-1 and J is TRBJ2-5, with TRBD1 matching 8 bases. The CDR3 spans 15 residues. Germline assignment: CDR1 SGHRS and CDR2 YFSETQ. The junction had 6 bases not matched to a gene; V was cut back by 0 bases and J by 5 bases. CDR3 sequence (DNA): TGCGCCAGCAGCTTGGCTCCAGGGGGCCCGGAGACCCAGTACTTC. As protein: CASSLAPGGPETQYF.

V usage is TRBV6-1 and J usage is TRBJ2-1, with 15 bases lining up with TRBD2. Germline trimming cut 6 bases from V and 9 bases from J; bases unmatched to any gene: 12. Germline V lookup: CDR1 MNHNS, CDR2 SASEGT. This CDR3 is built from 17 residues. The CDR3 loop is CASRRNGGLAGGGEQFF. CDR3 coding DNA: TGTGCCAGCAGGAGGAATGGGGGACTAGCGGGAGGAGGTGAGCAGTTCTTC.

This CDR3 is CASSPPGWYNEQFF. CDR3 bases: TGCGCCAGCAGTCCCCCCGGATGGTACAATGAGCAGTTCTTC. The chain uses TRBV5-1 and TRBJ2-1; D unclear. Germline-derived CDR1 and CDR2 are SGHRS and YFSETQ. CDR3 length: 14 residues. The V and J ends lost 5 bases and 4 bases respectively, with 13 bases between them.

With respect to this clonotype: Its ends do not fully match the called genes, so a read error is possible. The gene calls are TRBV7-7 and TRBJ2-3, with TRBD1 identical over 9 bases. The germline gives CDR1 SSHAT, CDR2 FNYEAQ (reference sequence). CDR3 length: 17 amino acids. The CDR3 spells CASSPGVRTGGTDTQYF. CDR3 coding DNA: TGTGCTAGCAGCCCCGGGGTTCGGACAGGGGGCACAGATACGCAGTATTTT.

The chain employs TRBV20-1 and TRBJ2-7; 11 bases line up with TRBD2. The CDR3 spans 13 residues. V was pared by 6 bases and J by 2 bases, with 3 bases of the junction left unmatched. The germline V gene has CDR1 DFQATT and CDR2 SNEGSKA (reference sequence). The CDR3 DNA reads as TGCAGTGCCCAGACTAGCGGGGCCTACGAGCAGTACTTC. It specifies CSAQTSGAYEQYF.

The chain recombines TRBV20-1 with TRBJ2-3; a possible D gene is TRBD2 (5 bases). V was clipped by 6 bases and J by 6 bases, with 22 bases between them. The CDR3 covers 15 residues. Germline V lookup: CDR1 DFQATT, CDR2 SNEGSKA (reference sequence). DNA for the CDR3: TGCAGTGCGAGGGAGAATAGGGCCGGAGCGGATACGCAGTATTTT. Its translation: CSARENRAGADTQYF.

This chain connects TRBV20-1 to TRBJ2-7; 9 bases fit TRBD2. The CDR3 runs to 15 residues. With V trimmed by 4 bases and J by 2 bases, 9 bases remained unmatched. Germline CDR1 and CDR2: DFQATT and SNEGSKA (reference sequence). The CDR3 DNA sequence: TGCAGTGCTAATCGGGCTAGCGGGACCCCCTACGAGCAGTACTTC. Its protein is CSANRASGTPYEQYF.

J is TRBJ2-1 and V is TRBV14, with 11 bases aligning to TRBD2. The ends lost 4 bases at V and 8 bases at J; junction bases unmatched: 10. In germline, CDR1 is SGHDN, CDR2 FVKESK. The CDR3 sequence is 16 residues long. CDR3 DNA sequence: TGTGCCAGCAGCCGACAAGTACTAGCGGGGGTCGATGAGCAGTTCTTC. Protein: CASSRQVLAGVDEQFF.

The chain employs TRBV5-1 and TRBJ2-5; tentatively, D is TRBD1 or TRBD2 (6 bases each). CDR1 is SGHRS, CDR2 YFSETQ, per germline. Trimming removed 6 bases at V and 11 bases at J, with 23 bases between. The CDR3 consists of 14 residues. The CDR3 loop reads CASTRGIGGNEQYF. Written as DNA, the CDR3 is TGCGCCAGCACCCGGGGAATAGGGGGGAATGAGCAGTACTTC.

Here the CDR3 DNA reads TGTGCCAGCAGCTCCCCGAGTTGGACAGGGGAGGAGTACGAGCAGTACTTC. This codes for CASSSPSWTGEEYEQYF. The V and J genes are TRBV7-8 and TRBJ2-7, with TRBD1 matching 9 bases. Germline lookup yields CDR1 SGHVS and CDR2 FQNEAQ. V lost 4 bases and J lost 4; bases outside the gene matches: 14. This CDR3 has 17 residues. The entire variable domain, with the rest obtained from reference TRBV7-8 and TRBJ2-7, is as follows: GAGVSQSPRYKVAKRGQDVALRCDPISGHVSLFWYQQALGQGPEFLTYFQNEAQLDKSGLPSDRFFAERPEGSVSTLKIQRTQQEDSAVYLCASSSPSWTGEEYEQYFGPGTRLTVT.

The chain uses TRBV9 and TRBJ2-5, with TRBD1 matching over 8 bases. The CDR3 covers 14 residues. Per the germline V gene, CDR1 is SGDLS and CDR2 is YYNGEE. J gave up 3 bases and V 4 bases, and 5 bases lay outside the gene matches. The CDR3 here is CASSPRTGKETQYF. CDR3 nucleotides: TGTGCCAGCAGCCCCCGGACAGGGAAAGAGACCCAGTACTTC.

This clonotype showed up just once. The rearrangement uses TRBV10-3 and TRBJ2-1, with D unresolved. The CDR3 sequence is 16 residues long. V lost 3 bases and J lost 1, with 13 bases in between. Germline loops: CDR1 ENHRY, CDR2 SYGVKD. CDR3 protein: CAISDPIVGSYNEQFF. The CDR3 region has the DNA TGTGCCATCAGTGACCCGATAGTGGGTTCCTACAATGAGCAGTTCTTC.

The chain carries TRBV6-6 and TRBJ2-3, with D possibly matching TRBD1 (7 bases). Deletions cut 4 bases from V and 6 bases from J, with 20 bases between. The CDR3 is 16 residues long. CDR1 is MNHNY, CDR2 SVGAGI, per germline (reference sequence). In DNA, the CDR3 is TGTGCCAGCAGTTCCTCGACAGGGAGGATTTCCGATACGCAGTATTTT. This translates into CASSSSTGRISDTQYF.

The chain has TRBV15 and TRBJ2-7; TRBD2 agrees at 8 bases. The CDR3 contains 16 residues. Unmatched junction bases numbered 8, after V lost 3 bases and J lost 1 base. Germline V CDR1 and CDR2: LNHNV, YYDKDF (reference sequence). CDR3 in DNA: TGTGCCACCAGCAGGGAACCTAGCGGGCCATCCTACGAGCAGTACTTC. This translates into CATSREPSGPSYEQYF.

The chain uses TRBV7-2 and TRBJ2-5; 12 bases are shared with TRBD1. TRBJ2-7 matches the DNA end more closely, so the J call is doubtful. The germline V gene has CDR1 SGHTA and CDR2 FQGNSA. CDR3 size: 16 residues. CDR3 sequence: CASSLVPGQGAREQYF. The DNA for the CDR3 is TGTGCCAGCAGCTTAGTTCCGGGACAGGGGGCGCGCGAGCAGTACTTC.

The chain recombines TRBV29-1 with TRBJ2-7, with 8 positions matching TRBD2. CDR1 SQVTM and CDR2 ANQGSEA come from the germline V gene. The CDR3 sequence is 13 residues long. Trimming at V came to 7 bases and at J to 6 bases, leaving 11 bases not matched to a gene. CDR3 DNA: TGCAGCGCCCAGCGGGGGAGTGTATCCGAGCAGTACTTC. Translating it yields CSAQRGSVSEQYF.